A selection of T cell receptor beta chains follows, all from one sample in a study of CD8 T cells in Susac syndrome. TCRdb recomputed calls from the immunoSEQ multiplex PCR reads with MiXCR, one row per CDR3 protein. The sample has 230,000 or so distinct CDR3 sequences, approximately 95% seen once. Sample: CD4+ T cells from PBMCs. The receptors here all came from a human donor with multiple sclerosis. CDR3s include the opening cysteine and the closing phenylalanine or tryptophan. D genes are given only for firm matches. Clone size appears in some rows only: once, few, many, or a class for an expanded clone.

size: -
V: TRBV28
length: 13
J: TRBJ2-7
D: -
CDR3: CASQRVPGSEQYF
DNA: TGTGCCTCCCAAAGGGTGCCCGGTTCGGAGCAGTACTTC

size: -
V: TRBV12-3/TRBV12-4
length: 15
J: TRBJ1-5
D: -
CDR3: CASRDSGLSNQPQHF
DNA: TGTGCCAGCAGGGACAGCGGACTCAGCAATCAGCCCCAGCATTTT

size: -
V: TRBV20-1
length: 15
J: TRBJ1-2
D: TRBD1
CDR3: CSARMGQGPFRGYTF
DNA: TGCAGTGCTAGAATGGGACAGGGGCCTTTTCGTGGCTACACCTTC

size: -
V: TRBV3-1
length: 12
J: TRBJ1-2
D: -
CDR3: CASSQGPYGYTF
DNA: TGTGCCAGCAGCCAGGGCCCGTATGGCTACACCTTC

size: -
V: TRBV4-2
length: 16
J: TRBJ2-5
D: -
CDR3: CASSQDGGRGKETQYF
DNA: TGTGCCAGCAGCCAAGATGGAGGCCGGGGAAAGGAGACCCAGTACTTC

size: -
V: TRBV5-6
length: 15
J: TRBJ1-1
D: TRBD1
CDR3: CASSFSGGLNTEAFF
DNA: TGTGCCAGCAGCTTTTCAGGGGGCTTGAACACTGAAGCTTTCTTT

size: -
V: TRBV29-1
length: 13
J: TRBJ2-1
D: TRBD1
CDR3: CSVAADRVNEQFF
DNA: TGCAGCGTTGCGGCCGACAGGGTCAATGAGCAGTTCTTC

size: -
V: TRBV27
length: 15
J: TRBJ2-6
D: -
CDR3: CASSTTRSGANVLTF
DNA: TGTGCCAGCAGTACTACCCGTAGTGGGGCCAACGTCCTGACTTTC

size: -
V: TRBV7-3
length: 15
J: TRBJ1-1
D: -
CDR3: CASSLKRGGQTEAFF
DNA: TGTGCCAGCAGCTTAAAGAGGGGGGGACAAACTGAAGCTTTCTTT

size: -
V: TRBV5-6
length: 13
J: TRBJ2-1
D: -
CDR3: CASSIGTYFEQFF
DNA: TGTGCCAGCAGCATAGGGACCTATTTTGAGCAGTTCTTC

size: -
V: TRBV29-1
length: 13
J: TRBJ1-2
D: -
CDR3: CSVDENTNYGYTF
DNA: TGCAGCGTTGACGAGAATACTAACTATGGCTACACCTTC

size: -
V: TRBV29-1
length: 16
J: TRBJ2-1
D: -
CDR3: CSVEPPGRRALNEQFF
DNA: TGCAGCGTTGAACCGCCGGGACGCCGAGCTTTAAATGAGCAGTTCTTC

size: -
V: TRBV29-1
length: 14
J: TRBJ2-7
D: -
CDR3: CSVEDPQDRSEQYF
DNA: TGCAGCGTTGAAGATCCTCAAGATAGGTCCGAGCAGTACTTC

size: -
V: TRBV27
length: 14
J: TRBJ2-1
D: -
CDR3: CASSWAQSYNEQFF
DNA: TGTGCCAGCAGTTGGGCACAATCCTACAATGAGCAGTTCTTC

size: -
V: TRBV20-1
length: 15
J: TRBJ2-5
D: TRBD2
CDR3: CSAMDPTSGTETQYF
DNA: TGCAGTGCTATGGACCCCACTAGCGGGACAGAGACCCAGTACTTC

size: -
V: TRBV4-2
length: 15
J: TRBJ1-5
D: -
CDR3: CASSQEHPALRPQHF
DNA: TGTGCCAGCAGCCAAGAACACCCAGCTTTAAGGCCCCAGCATTTT

size: -
V: TRBV4-1
length: 18
J: TRBJ2-2
D: -
CDR3: CASSQDRGGGGVTGELFF
DNA: TGCGCCAGCAGCCAAGATCGGGGAGGGGGAGGGGTCACCGGGGAGCTGTTTTTT

size: -
V: TRBV7-9
length: 14
J: TRBJ1-1
D: -
CDR3: CASSFLRGGTEAFF
DNA: TGTGCCAGCAGCTTCCTCAGGGGAGGGACTGAAGCTTTCTTT

size: -
V: TRBV19
length: 13
J: TRBJ2-7
D: TRBD1
CDR3: CASVRTGTYEQYF
DNA: TGTGCCAGTGTCAGGACAGGGACCTACGAGCAGTACTTC

size: -
V: TRBV6-5
length: 14
J: TRBJ1-6
D: -
CDR3: CASSPGRQLAPLHF
DNA: TGTGCCAGCAGCCCCGGGAGACAGCTGGCACCCCTCCACTTT

size: -
V: TRBV29-1
length: 11
J: TRBJ2-3
D: -
CDR3: CSGGGTDTQYF
DNA: TGCAGCGGGGGTGGCACAGATACGCAGTATTTT

size: -
V: TRBV12-5
length: 17
J: TRBJ2-1
D: TRBD2
CDR3: CASGYMSETSVHGEQFF
DNA: TGTGCTAGTGGGTATATGTCGGAAACTAGCGTGCATGGTGAGCAGTTCTTC

size: -
V: TRBV11-2
length: 12
J: TRBJ2-4
D: -
CDR3: CASSLGLSIQYF
DNA: TGTGCCAGCAGCTTAGGACTGAGCATTCAGTACTTC

size: -
V: TRBV12-3/TRBV12-4
length: 17
J: TRBJ1-1
D: TRBD1
CDR3: CASIQDRGTYMNTEAFF
DNA: TGTGCCAGCATTCAGGACAGGGGCACCTACATGAACACTGAAGCTTTCTTT

size: -
V: TRBV11-2
length: 15
J: TRBJ2-7
D: TRBD2
CDR3: CASSYTSGTDYEQYF
DNA: TGTGCCAGCAGCTACACTAGCGGGACAGACTACGAGCAGTACTTC

size: -
V: TRBV4-2
length: 16
J: TRBJ2-1
D: -
CDR3: CASSQSPPSSYNEQFF
DNA: TGTGCCAGCAGCCAATCCCCACCGAGCTCCTACAATGAGCAGTTCTTC

size: -
V: TRBV7-3
length: 12
J: TRBJ2-7
D: -
CDR3: CASSLWNREQYF
DNA: TGTGCCAGCAGCTTATGGAACAGGGAGCAGTACTTC

size: -
V: TRBV19
length: 13
J: TRBJ2-5
D: -
CDR3: CASQGITAETQYF
DNA: TGTGCCAGTCAGGGGATTACCGCAGAGACCCAGTACTTC

size: once
V: TRBV7-9
length: 16
J: TRBJ2-3
D: TRBD1
CDR3: CASSTWTGLSTDTQYF
DNA: TGTGCCAGCAGCACCTGGACAGGGTTGAGCACAGATACGCAGTATTTT

size: -
V: TRBV18
length: 15
J: TRBJ2-7
D: TRBD2
CDR3: CASSLNSGRGGEQYF
DNA: TGTGCCAGCTCACTCAATAGCGGGAGAGGCGGCGAGCAGTACTTC

size: once
V: TRBV10-3
length: 13
J: TRBJ2-1
D: TRBD1
CDR3: CAIRRQGEDEQFF
DNA: TGTGCCATCAGAAGACAGGGGGAAGATGAGCAGTTCTTC

size: -
V: TRBV20-1
length: 15
J: TRBJ2-5
D: TRBD2
CDR3: CSAAPGSGAQETQYF
DNA: TGCAGTGCTGCTCCGGGTAGCGGGGCACAAGAGACCCAGTACTTC

size: -
V: TRBV12-3/TRBV12-4
length: 15
J: TRBJ2-3
D: -
CDR3: CASSFGRGLTDTQYF
DNA: TGTGCCAGCAGTTTCGGTCGGGGGCTCACAGATACGCAGTATTTT

size: -
V: TRBV4-1
length: 15
J: TRBJ2-5
D: -
CDR3: CASSQEGLGGETQYF
DNA: TGCGCCAGCAGCCAAGAGGGACTGGGGGGCGAGACCCAGTACTTC

size: -
V: TRBV9
length: 13
J: TRBJ2-7
D: -
CDR3: CASSGKPGDEQYF
DNA: TGTGCCAGCAGCGGGAAACCGGGTGACGAGCAGTACTTC

size: once
V: TRBV20-1
length: 11
J: TRBJ2-7
D: -
CDR3: CSARTYYEQYF
DNA: TGCAGTGCTAGAACCTACTACGAGCAGTACTTC

size: -
V: TRBV15
length: 15
J: TRBJ2-7
D: TRBD1
CDR3: CATSATGTGDYEQYF
DNA: TGTGCCACCAGCGCCACCGGGACAGGGGACTACGAGCAGTACTTC

size: -
V: TRBV20-1
length: 13
J: TRBJ1-5
D: -
CDR3: CSARRPLGQPQHF
DNA: TGCAGTGCTAGACGCCCCTTGGGTCAGCCCCAGCATTTT

size: once
V: TRBV24-1
length: 14
J: TRBJ2-3
D: -
CDR3: CATSGPEGTDTQYF
DNA: TGTGCCACCAGCGGGCCGGAGGGGACAGATACGCAGTATTTT

size: -
V: TRBV9
length: 16
J: TRBJ2-2
D: TRBD1
CDR3: CASSVVGTGATGELFF
DNA: TGTGCCAGCAGCGTAGTGGGGACAGGGGCCACCGGGGAGCTGTTTTTT

size: -
V: TRBV20-1
length: 13
J: TRBJ1-2
D: -
CDR3: CSTRAGERGGYTF
DNA: TGCAGTACTAGAGCAGGGGAGCGGGGTGGCTACACCTTC

size: -
V: TRBV3-1
length: 15
J: TRBJ1-6
D: -
CDR3: CASSQESRYNSPLHF
DNA: TGTGCCAGCAGCCAAGAAAGCCGCTATAATTCACCCCTCCACTTT